The sample holds many counts of the clone carrying this T cell receptor beta chain. The source of the sample is a study of spatial heterogeneity in lung cancer. Trimming left V 0 bases short and J 2 bases short, with 11 bases between. The CDR3 sequence is 15 residues long. Germline V lookup: CDR1 DFQATT, CDR2 SNEGSKA (reference sequence). TCRdb analysed the 5' RACE reads with MiXCR anew, one entry per CDR3 protein. In the table there are tens of thousands of distinct CDR3 sequences, around 5.5% of which are singletons. This sample's time point: sample taken at primary tumor resection. The sequenced material consisted of unsorted whole RNA from tumor, nontumor lung or frozen PBMC.

The V and J genes are TRBV20-1 and TRBJ1-5; D call uncertain. The clonotype originates from a male donor with early-stage non-small cell lung cancer. The specimen comprised PBMCs, sampled at surgery. The CDR3 bases are TGCAGTGCTAGAGAGGCCCCCAGCCGCAATCAGCCCCAGCATTTT. The encoded protein is CSAREAPSRNQPQHF.